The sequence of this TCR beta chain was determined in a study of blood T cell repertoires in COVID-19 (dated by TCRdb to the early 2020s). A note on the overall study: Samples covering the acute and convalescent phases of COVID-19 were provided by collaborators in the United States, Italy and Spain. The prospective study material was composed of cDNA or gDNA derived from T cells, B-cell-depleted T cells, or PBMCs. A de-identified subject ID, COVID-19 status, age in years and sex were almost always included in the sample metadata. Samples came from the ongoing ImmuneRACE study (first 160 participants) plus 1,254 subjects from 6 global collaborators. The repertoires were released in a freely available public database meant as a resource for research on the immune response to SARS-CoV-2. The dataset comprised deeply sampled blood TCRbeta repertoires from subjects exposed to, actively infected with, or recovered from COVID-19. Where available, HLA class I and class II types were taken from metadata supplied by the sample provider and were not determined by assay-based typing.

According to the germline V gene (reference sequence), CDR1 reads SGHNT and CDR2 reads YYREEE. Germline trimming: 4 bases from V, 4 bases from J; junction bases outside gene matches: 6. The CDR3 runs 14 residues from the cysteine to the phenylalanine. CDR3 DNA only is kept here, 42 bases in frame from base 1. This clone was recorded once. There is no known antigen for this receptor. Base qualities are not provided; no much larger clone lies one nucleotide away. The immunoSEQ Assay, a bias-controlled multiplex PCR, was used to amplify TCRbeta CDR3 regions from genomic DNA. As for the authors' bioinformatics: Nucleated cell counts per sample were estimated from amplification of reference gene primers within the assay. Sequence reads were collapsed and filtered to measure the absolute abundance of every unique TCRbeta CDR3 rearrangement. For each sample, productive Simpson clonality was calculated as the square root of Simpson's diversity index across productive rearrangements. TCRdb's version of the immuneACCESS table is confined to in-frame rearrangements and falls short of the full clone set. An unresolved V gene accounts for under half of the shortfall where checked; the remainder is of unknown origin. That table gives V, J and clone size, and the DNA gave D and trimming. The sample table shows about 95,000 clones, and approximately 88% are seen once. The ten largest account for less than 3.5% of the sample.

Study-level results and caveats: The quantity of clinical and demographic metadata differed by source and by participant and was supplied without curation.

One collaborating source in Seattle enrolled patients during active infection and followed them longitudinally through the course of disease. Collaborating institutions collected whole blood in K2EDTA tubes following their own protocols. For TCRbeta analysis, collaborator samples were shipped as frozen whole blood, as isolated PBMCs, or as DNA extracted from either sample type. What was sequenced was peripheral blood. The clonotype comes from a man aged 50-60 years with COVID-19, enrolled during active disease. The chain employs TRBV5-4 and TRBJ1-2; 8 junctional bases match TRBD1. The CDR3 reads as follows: CASSLMDRVYGYTF. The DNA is TGTGCCAGCAGCCTAATGGACAGGGTCTATGGCTACACCTTC.